Shown below are 9 T cell receptor beta chains from a single sample sequenced in a study of cytomegalovirus exposure and HLA in healthy donors. Primers for the PCR totalled 60 Vbeta and 13 Jbeta. The table came from immunoSEQ multiplex PCR; TCRdb's copy has only in-frame clones and leaves some out. The table lists about 130,000 clones, 74% of them singletons. Material for sequencing was PBMCs. These receptors were obtained from a man between 35 and 55 years old in good health and CMV-seropositive.

In its sample, this clone was seen a few times. This chain links TRBV27 with TRBJ2-1; TRBD2 matches 9 bases. Per the germline V gene, CDR1 is MNHEY and CDR2 is SMNVEV (reference sequence). This CDR3 comprises 14 residues. V was pared by 7 bases and J by 4 bases, with 5 bases of the junction left unmatched. In DNA form, the CDR3 reads TGTGCCAGCAAGTCCGCGGGGGGGTACAATGAGCAGTTCTTC. Translating it yields CASKSAGGYNEQFF.

This clone was seen more than once but under ten times. The rearrangement uses TRBV4-3 and TRBJ1-4; D gene unclear. The V end was cut by 4 bases, the J end by 6 bases, with 15 bases between. Germline V gene lookup returns CDR1 LGHNA and CDR2 YSLEER. The CDR3 totals 15 residues. Written as DNA, the CDR3 is TGCGCCAGCAGCCTCGAGCGGGGTGTCTATGAAAAACTGTTTTTT. Its translation: CASSLERGVYEKLFF.

J is TRBJ2-7 and V is TRBV18, with a tentative D call TRBD1 (6 bases). This CDR3 is 14 amino acids long. Germline loops: CDR1 KGHSH, CDR2 LQKENI. V was cut by 4 bases and J by 0 bases, with 10 bases left in between. Written as DNA, the CDR3 is TGTGCCAGCTCACTTTCCAGGGGCTCCTACGAGCAGTACTTC. Translated, it gives CASSLSRGSYEQYF. Variable domain in full (rest from reference TRBV18 and TRBJ2-7): NAGVMQNPRHLVRRRGQEARLRCSPMKGHSHVYWYRQLPEEGLKFMVYLQKENIIDESGMPKERFSAEFPKEGPSILRIQQVVRGDSAAYFCASSLSRGSYEQYFGPGTRLTVT.

The rearrangement links TRBV4-3 to TRBJ2-7, with TRBD2 matching 7 bases. CDR3 length: 17 residues. CDR1 LGHNA and CDR2 YSLEER come from the germline V gene. V gave up 0 bases and J gave up 3 bases; unmatched junction bases: 11. The CDR3 nucleotides read TGCGCCAGCAGCCAAGATCTTGGGGCTAGCGGTCTCTACGAGCAGTACTTC. Translated, it gives CASSQDLGASGLYEQYF.

The chain uses TRBV7-9 and TRBJ1-5, with D perhaps matching TRBD1 (6 bases). The ends were cut back, 4 bases at V and 4 bases at J, with 14 bases in the middle. Per germline, CDR1 SEHNR and CDR2 FQNEAQ (reference sequence). CDR3 length: 15 residues. CDR3 coding DNA: TGTGCCAGCAGCTCTTCAGGGGTCGGGAATCAGCCCCAGCATTTT. The encoded protein is CASSSSGVGNQPQHF.

The chain combines TRBV7-8 with TRBJ2-1; a weak D match, TRBD2 (6 bases). The CDR3 contains 15 residues. Looked up from germline, CDR1 is SGHVS and CDR2 is FQNEAQ. With 1 base removed from V and 3 bases from J, the gap between germline ends came to 10 bases. CDR3 sequence (DNA): TGTGCCAGCAGCTTAGAGCGGGCCAACTACAATGAGCAGTTCTTC. This translates into CASSLERANYNEQFF.

The chain employs TRBV29-1 and TRBJ2-1, with D possibly TRBD2 on 6 matching bases. Germline V gene data show CDR1 as SQVTM and CDR2 as ANQGSEA. With 7 bases removed from V and 9 bases from J, the gap between germline ends came to 22 bases. The CDR3 totals 14 residues. In DNA form, the CDR3 reads TGCAGCGCTCCTCTTGCGCGGGGAGGAAGTGAGCAGTTCTTC. It yields the protein CSAPLARGGSEQFF.

The CDR3 bases are TGTGCCAGTAGGAGGGACAGTAATAGCAATCAGCCCCAGCATTTT. This codes for CASRRDSNSNQPQHF. The chain carries TRBV19 and TRBJ1-5; TRBD1 matches 7 bases. V dropped 6 bases and J dropped 0; count of bases not matched to a gene: 5. Germline loops: CDR1 LNHDA, CDR2 SQIVND (reference sequence). The CDR3 has 15 amino acids.

The chain joins TRBV29-1 to TRBJ2-2; 8 bases map to TRBD1. This CDR3 is built from 13 residues. The trim removed 7 bases at V and 5 bases at J, leaving 6 bases unmatched. CDR1 is SQVTM, CDR2 ANQGSEA, per germline. The CDR3 loop reads CSADRGGTGELFF. The DNA for the CDR3 is TGCAGCGCAGACAGGGGTGGGACCGGGGAGCTGTTTTTT.